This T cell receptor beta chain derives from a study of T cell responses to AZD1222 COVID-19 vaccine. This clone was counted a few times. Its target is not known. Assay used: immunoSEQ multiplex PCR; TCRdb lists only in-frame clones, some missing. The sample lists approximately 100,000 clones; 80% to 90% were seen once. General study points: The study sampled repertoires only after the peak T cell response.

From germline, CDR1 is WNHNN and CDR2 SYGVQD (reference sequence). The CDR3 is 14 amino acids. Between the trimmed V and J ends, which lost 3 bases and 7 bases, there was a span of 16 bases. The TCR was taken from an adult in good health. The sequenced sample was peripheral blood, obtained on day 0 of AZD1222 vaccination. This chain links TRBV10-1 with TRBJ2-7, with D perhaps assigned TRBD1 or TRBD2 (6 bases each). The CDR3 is CASSDISGAKEQYF. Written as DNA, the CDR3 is TGCGCCAGCAGTGACATCTCGGGGGCGAAGGAGCAGTACTTC.